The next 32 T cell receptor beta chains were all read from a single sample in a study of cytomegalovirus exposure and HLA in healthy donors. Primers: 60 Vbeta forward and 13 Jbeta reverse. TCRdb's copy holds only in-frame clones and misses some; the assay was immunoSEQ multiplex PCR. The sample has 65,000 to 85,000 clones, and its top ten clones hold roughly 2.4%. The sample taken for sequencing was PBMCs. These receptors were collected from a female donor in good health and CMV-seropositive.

CDR3 nucleotides: TGCGCCAGCAGCCAAGAGAATAAGGGGCCAGGGGGAACAGATACGCAGTATTTT. Its translation is CASSQENKGPGGTDTQYF. The V and J genes are TRBV4-3 and TRBJ2-3; 7 bases align to TRBD1. CDR1 LGHNA and CDR2 YSLEER come from the germline V gene. Trimming took 0 bases from V and 3 from J; bases not matched to a gene: 12. The CDR3 consists of 18 residues.

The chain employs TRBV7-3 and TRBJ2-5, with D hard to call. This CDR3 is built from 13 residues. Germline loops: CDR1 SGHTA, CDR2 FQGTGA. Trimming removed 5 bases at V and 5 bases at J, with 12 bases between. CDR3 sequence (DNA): TGTGCCAGCAGCCGCAGTGCAGTGGAGACCCAGTACTTC. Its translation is CASSRSAVETQYF.

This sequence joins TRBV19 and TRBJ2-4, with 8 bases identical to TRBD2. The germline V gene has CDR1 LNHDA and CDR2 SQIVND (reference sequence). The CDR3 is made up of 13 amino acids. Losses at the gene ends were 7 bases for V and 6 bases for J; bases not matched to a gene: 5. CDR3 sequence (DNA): TGTGCCAGTACTCCCGGGGGGGGAAACATTCAGTACTTC. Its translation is CASTPGGGNIQYF. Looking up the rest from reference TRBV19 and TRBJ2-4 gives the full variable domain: DGGITQSPKYLFRKEGQNVTLSCEQNLNHDAMYWYRQDPGQGLRLIYYSQIVNDFQKGDIAEGYSVSREKKESFPLTVTSAQKNPTAFYLCASTPGGGNIQYFGAGTRLSVL.

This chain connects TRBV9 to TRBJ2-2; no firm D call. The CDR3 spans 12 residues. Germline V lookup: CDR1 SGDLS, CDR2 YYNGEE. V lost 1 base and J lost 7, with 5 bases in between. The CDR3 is CASSVSVGELFF. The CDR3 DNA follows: TGTGCCAGCAGCGTATCTGTCGGGGAGCTGTTTTTT.

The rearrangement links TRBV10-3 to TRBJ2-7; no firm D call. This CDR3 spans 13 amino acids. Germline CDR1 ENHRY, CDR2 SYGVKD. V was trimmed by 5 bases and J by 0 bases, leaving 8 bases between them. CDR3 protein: CAISPEYSYEQYF. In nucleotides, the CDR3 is TGTGCCATCAGTCCTGAGTACTCCTACGAGCAGTACTTC.

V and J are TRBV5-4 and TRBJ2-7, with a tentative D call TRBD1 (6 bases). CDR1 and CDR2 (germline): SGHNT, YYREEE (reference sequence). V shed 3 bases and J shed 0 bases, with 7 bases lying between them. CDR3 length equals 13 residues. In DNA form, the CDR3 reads TGTGCCAGCAGCTCGGACAGCTCCTACGAGCAGTACTTC. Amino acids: CASSSDSSYEQYF.

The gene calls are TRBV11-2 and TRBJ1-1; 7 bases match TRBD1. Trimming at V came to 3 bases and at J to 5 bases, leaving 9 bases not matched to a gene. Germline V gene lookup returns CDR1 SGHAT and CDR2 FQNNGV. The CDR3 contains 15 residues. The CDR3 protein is CASSFWTGGATEAFF. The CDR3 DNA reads TGTGCCAGCAGCTTTTGGACAGGCGGGGCGACTGAAGCTTTCTTT.

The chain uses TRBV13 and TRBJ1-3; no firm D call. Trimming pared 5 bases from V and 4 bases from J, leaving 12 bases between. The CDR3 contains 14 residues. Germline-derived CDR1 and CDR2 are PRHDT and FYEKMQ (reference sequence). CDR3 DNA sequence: TGTGCCAGCAGCCCGACCGGGAAAGGAAACACCATATATTTT. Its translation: CASSPTGKGNTIYF.

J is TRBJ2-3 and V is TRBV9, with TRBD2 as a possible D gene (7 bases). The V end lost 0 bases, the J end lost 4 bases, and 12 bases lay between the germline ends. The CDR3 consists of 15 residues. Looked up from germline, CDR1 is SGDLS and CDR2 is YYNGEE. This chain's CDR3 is CASSVGGGGADTQYF. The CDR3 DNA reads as TGTGCCAGCAGCGTAGGAGGGGGAGGGGCAGATACGCAGTATTTT. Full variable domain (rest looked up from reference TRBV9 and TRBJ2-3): DSGVTQTPKHLITATGQRVTLRCSPRSGDLSVYWYQQSLDQGLQFLIQYYNGEERAKGNILERFSAQQFPDLHSELNLSSLELGDSALYFCASSVGGGGADTQYFGPGTRLTVL.

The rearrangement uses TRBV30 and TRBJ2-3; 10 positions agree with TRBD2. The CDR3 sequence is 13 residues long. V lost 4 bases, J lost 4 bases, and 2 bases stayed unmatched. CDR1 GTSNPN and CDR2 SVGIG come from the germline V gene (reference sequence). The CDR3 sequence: CAWNLAGADTQYF. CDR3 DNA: TGTGCCTGGAACCTAGCGGGAGCAGATACGCAGTATTTT.

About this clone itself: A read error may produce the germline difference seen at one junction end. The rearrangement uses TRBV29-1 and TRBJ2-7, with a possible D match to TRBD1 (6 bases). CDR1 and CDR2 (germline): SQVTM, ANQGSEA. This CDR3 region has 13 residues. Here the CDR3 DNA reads TGCAGCGTGGAAGACAGGACACGCTACGAGCAGTACTTC. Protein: CSVEDRTRYEQYF.

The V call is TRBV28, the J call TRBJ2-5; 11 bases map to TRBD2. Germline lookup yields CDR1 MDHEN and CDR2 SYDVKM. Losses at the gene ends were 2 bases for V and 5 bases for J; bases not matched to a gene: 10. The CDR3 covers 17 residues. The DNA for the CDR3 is TGTGCCAGCAGTTTACCTTTTAGCGGGGGGGCTTGGGAGACCCAGTACTTC. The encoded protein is CASSLPFSGGAWETQYF.

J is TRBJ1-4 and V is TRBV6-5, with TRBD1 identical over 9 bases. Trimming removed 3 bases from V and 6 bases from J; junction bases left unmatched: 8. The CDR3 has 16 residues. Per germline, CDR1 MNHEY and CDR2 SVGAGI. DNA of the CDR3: TGTGCCAGCAGTTATCTTACCGGGACAGGGTATGAAAAACTGTTTTTT. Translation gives CASSYLTGTGYEKLFF.

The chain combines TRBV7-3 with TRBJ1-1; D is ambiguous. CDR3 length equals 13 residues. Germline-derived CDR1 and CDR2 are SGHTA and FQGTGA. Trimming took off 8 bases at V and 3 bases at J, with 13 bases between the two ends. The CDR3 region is CASGRRADTEAFF. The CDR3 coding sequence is TGTGCCAGCGGACGGCGGGCCGACACTGAAGCTTTCTTT.

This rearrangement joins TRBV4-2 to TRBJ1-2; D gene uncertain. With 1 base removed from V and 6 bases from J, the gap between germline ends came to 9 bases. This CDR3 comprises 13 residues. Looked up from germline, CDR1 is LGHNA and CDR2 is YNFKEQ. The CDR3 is CASSQGQANGYTF. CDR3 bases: TGTGCCAGCAGCCAAGGGCAGGCAAATGGCTACACCTTC.

CDR3 protein: CASNEGGGYGYTF. For the CDR3, the DNA is TGTGCCAGCAATGAGGGCGGAGGCTATGGCTACACCTTC. The chain is built from TRBV6-5 and TRBJ1-2, with no clear D. Between the trimmed V and J ends, which lost 7 bases and 4 bases, there was a span of 13 bases. Germline CDR1 is MNHEY and CDR2 is SVGAGI. The CDR3 has 13 amino acids.

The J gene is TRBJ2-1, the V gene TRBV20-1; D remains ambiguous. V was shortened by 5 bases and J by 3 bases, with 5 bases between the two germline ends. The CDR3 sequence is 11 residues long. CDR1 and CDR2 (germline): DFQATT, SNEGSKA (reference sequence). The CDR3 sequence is CSASRYNEQFF. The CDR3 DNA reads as TGCAGTGCTTCCCGCTACAATGAGCAGTTCTTC.

CDR3 loop: CASSQRVLAGGPDGEQFF. Written as DNA, the CDR3 is TGCGCCAGCAGCCAACGTGTATTAGCGGGAGGGCCGGACGGTGAGCAGTTCTTC. The chain links TRBV4-1 to TRBJ2-1, with 11 bases lining up with TRBD2. The germline V gene has CDR1 MGHRA and CDR2 YSYEKL. Trimming took 2 bases from V and 9 from J; bases not matched to a gene: 15. The CDR3 length is 18 residues.

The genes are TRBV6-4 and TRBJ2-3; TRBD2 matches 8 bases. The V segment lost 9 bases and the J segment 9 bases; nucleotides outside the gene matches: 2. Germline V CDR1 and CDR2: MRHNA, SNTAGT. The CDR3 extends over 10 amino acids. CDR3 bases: TGTGCCAGTACTAGCGGCACGCAGTATTTT. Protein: CASTSGTQYF.

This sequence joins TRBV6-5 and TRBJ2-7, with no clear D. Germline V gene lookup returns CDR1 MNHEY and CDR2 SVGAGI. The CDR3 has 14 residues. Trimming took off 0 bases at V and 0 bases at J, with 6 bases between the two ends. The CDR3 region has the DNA TGTGCCAGCAGTTACTCGAGGTCCTCCTACGAGCAGTACTTC. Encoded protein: CASSYSRSSYEQYF.

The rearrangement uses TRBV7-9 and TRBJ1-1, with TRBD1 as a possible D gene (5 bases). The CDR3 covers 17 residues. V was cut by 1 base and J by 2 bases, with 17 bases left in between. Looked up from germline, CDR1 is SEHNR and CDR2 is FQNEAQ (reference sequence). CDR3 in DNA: TGTGCCAGCAGCTTAGGTGGGGTGGGGGGGTTCAACACTGAAGCTTTCTTT. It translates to CASSLGGVGGFNTEAFF.

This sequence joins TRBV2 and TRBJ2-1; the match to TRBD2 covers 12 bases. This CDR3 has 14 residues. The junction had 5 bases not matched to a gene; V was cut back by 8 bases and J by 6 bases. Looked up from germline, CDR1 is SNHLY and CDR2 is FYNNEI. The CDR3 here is CASLGLAGLNEQFF. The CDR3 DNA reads TGTGCCAGCCTTGGACTAGCGGGACTCAATGAGCAGTTCTTC.

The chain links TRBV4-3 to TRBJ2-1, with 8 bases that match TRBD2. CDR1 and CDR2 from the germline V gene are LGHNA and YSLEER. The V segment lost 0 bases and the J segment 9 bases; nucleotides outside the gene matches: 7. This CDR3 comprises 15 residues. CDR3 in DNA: TGCGCCAGCAGCCAAGATCGGGGGGGGGCCGGTGAGCAGTTCTTC. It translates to CASSQDRGGAGEQFF.

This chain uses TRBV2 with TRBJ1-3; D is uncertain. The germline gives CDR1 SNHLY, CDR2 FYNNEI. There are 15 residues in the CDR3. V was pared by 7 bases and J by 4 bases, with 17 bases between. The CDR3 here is CASTELTSWGNTIYF. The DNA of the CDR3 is TGTGCCAGCACAGAACTGACTTCGTGGGGAAACACCATATATTTT.

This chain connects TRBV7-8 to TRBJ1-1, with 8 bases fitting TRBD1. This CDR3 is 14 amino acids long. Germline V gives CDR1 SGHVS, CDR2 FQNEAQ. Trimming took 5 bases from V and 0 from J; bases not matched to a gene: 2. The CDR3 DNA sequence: TGTGCCAGCAGCGTACAGGGGGTGAACACTGAAGCTTTCTTT. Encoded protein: CASSVQGVNTEAFF.

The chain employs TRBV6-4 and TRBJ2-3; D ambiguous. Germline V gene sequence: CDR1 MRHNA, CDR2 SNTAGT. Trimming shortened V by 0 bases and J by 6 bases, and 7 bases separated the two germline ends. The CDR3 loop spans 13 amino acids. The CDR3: CASSDSSSDTQYF. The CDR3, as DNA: TGTGCCAGCAGTGACTCGAGCTCGGATACGCAGTATTTT.

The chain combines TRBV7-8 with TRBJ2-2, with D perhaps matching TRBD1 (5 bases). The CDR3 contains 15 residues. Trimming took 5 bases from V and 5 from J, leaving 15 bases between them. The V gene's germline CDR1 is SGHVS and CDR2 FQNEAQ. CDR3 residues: CASSAQAGLTGELFF. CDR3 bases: TGTGCCAGCAGCGCGCAGGCAGGGCTTACCGGGGAGCTGTTTTTT.

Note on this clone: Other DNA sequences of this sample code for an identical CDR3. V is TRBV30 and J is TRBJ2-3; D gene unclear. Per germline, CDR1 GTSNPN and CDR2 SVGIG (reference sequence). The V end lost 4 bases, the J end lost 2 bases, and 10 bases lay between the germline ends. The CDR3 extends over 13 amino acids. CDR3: CAWISRNTDTQYF. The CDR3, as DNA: TGTGCCTGGATATCGAGGAACACAGATACGCAGTATTTT.

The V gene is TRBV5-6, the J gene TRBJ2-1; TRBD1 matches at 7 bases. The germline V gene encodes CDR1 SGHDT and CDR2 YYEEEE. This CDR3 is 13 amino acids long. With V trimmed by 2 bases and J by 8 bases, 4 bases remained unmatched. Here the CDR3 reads CASSFGQGDEQFF. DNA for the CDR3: TGTGCCAGCAGCTTCGGCCAGGGGGATGAGCAGTTCTTC.

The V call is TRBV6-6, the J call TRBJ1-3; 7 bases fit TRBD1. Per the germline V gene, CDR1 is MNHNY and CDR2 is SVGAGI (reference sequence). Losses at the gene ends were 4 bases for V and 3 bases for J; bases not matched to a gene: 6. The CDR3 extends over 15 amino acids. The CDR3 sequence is CASSSGGNYGNTIYF. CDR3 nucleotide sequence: TGTGCCAGCAGTTCAGGGGGTAATTATGGAAACACCATATATTTT.

The CDR3 DNA reads TGTGCCAGTAGTATAGTGACAGGGTTTGACGGCTACACCTTC. Protein sequence: CASSIVTGFDGYTF. V usage is TRBV19 and J usage is TRBJ1-2; 7 bases align to TRBD1. CDR3 size: 14 residues. The V gene end was trimmed by 1 base and the J gene end by 8 bases; junction bases not matched to a gene: 7. Looked up from germline, CDR1 is LNHDA and CDR2 is SQIVND (reference sequence).

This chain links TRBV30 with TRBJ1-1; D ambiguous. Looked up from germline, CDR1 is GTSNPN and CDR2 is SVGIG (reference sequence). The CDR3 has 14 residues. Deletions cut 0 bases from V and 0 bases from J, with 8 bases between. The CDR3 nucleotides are TGTGCCTGGAGTGTAGCCATTCTGAACACTGAAGCTTTCTTT. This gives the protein CAWSVAILNTEAFF.